The sequence of this T cell receptor (beta chain) was determined in a study of PD-L1 blockade in urothelial cancer. At the level of the study: About 90% of the 29 patients comprised males who had bladder-origin urothelial cancer. A median of roughly 140,000 T cells was found in the blood samples.

Time point reported: peripheral blood 6 weeks after treatment start. The cohort comprised individuals with locally advanced or metastatic urothelial carcinoma. Some clones are missing from TCRdb's copy, which holds only in-frame ones; the method was immunoSEQ multiplex PCR. Among tens of thousands of clones listed, around 90% were seen once. In this sample, this clone turned up once. The CDR3 has 12 residues. The V end was cut by 5 bases, the J end by 13 bases, with 14 bases between. Per germline, CDR1 MNHNS and CDR2 SASEGT. The sample here was PBMCs, taken around atezolizumab (anti-PD-L1) treatment. The gene calls are TRBV6-1 and TRBJ2-2; unclear D gene. The origin of this receptor is a woman between 55 and 75 years old with urothelial cancer. The CDR3 region is CASSPDASGLFF. The CDR3 DNA sequence: TGTGCCAGCAGTCCAGATGCAAGTGGGCTGTTTTTT.